The 22 T cell receptor beta chains presented below share a single source sample, sequenced in a study of blood T cell repertoires in COVID-19. Measured with immunoSEQ multiplex PCR; TCRdb has only the in-frame clones, and not every one. The sample carries approximately 150,000 clones, approximately 87% recorded once. Input material: PBMCs or T cells enriched from blood (not recorded which). These TCRs come from a man aged 55 to 70 who had recovered from COVID-19.

This rearrangement joins TRBV19 to TRBJ2-7, with TRBD2 matching 7 bases. Germline V gene data show CDR1 as LNHDA and CDR2 as SQIVND (reference sequence). The CDR3 has 13 residues. With V trimmed by 8 bases and J by 7 bases, 11 bases remained unmatched. For the CDR3, the DNA is TGTGCCAGTGGAAGGGGAGGGGCGGGAGAGCAGTACTTC. Translation: CASGRGGAGEQYF.

The V gene is TRBV10-3, the J gene TRBJ2-2; 12 positions agree with TRBD1. There are 17 residues in the CDR3. Unmatched junction bases numbered 11, after V lost 11 bases and J lost 1 base. In germline, CDR1 is ENHRY, CDR2 SYGVKD. In DNA form, the CDR3 reads TGTGCCGGCGGGCGGGACAGGGGGCAAGTGAACACCGGGGAGCTGTTTTTT. Translating gives CAGGRDRGQVNTGELFF.

The chain employs TRBV19 and TRBJ1-1; possibly TRBD1 for D (5 bases). Trimming left V 5 bases short and J 12 bases short, with 19 bases between. This CDR3 contains 13 residues. From germline, CDR1 is LNHDA and CDR2 SQIVND (reference sequence). CDR3 protein: CASSEVPVRATFF. Here the CDR3 DNA reads TGTGCCAGTAGTGAGGTTCCGGTCAGGGCCACTTTCTTT.

This clone was counted between two and nine times. Compared with germline, one end of the junction differs, possibly owing to a read error. The chain joins TRBV5-4 to TRBJ1-2, with 11 bases fitting TRBD1. CDR1 is SGHNT, CDR2 YYREEE, per germline (reference sequence). This CDR3 has 16 residues. This CDR3 is CASTLSGTGGIYGYTF. In DNA, the CDR3 is TGTGCCAGCACCTTGTCCGGGACAGGGGGGATCTATGGCTACACCTTC.

The CDR3 loop is CASSPRLAGNTGELFF. The DNA of the CDR3 is TGTGCCAGCTCACCACGACTAGCGGGGAACACCGGGGAGCTGTTTTTT. The chain recombines TRBV18 with TRBJ2-2; the match to TRBD2 covers 10 bases. Germline CDR1 and CDR2: KGHSH and LQKENI. The J segment lost 1 base and the V segment lost 1 base, leaving 0 bases of the junction unmatched. The CDR3 is made up of 16 amino acids.

The chain combines TRBV10-3 with TRBJ2-7, with D perhaps TRBD2 (5 bases). The CDR3 contains 12 residues. The V end was cut by 5 bases, the J end by 6 bases, with 11 bases between. CDR1 ENHRY and CDR2 SYGVKD come from the germline V gene. In DNA form, the CDR3 reads TGTGCCATCAGTAGGACTGACTCCGAGCAGTACTTC. Protein: CAISRTDSEQYF.

The chain employs TRBV5-5 and TRBJ2-1; D is unresolved. Per the germline V gene, CDR1 is SGHKS and CDR2 is YYEKEE (reference sequence). V was cut by 4 bases and J by 5 bases, with 10 bases left in between. The CDR3 consists of 13 residues. The CDR3 is CASSLWADNEQFF. In nucleotides, the CDR3 is TGTGCCAGCAGCCTTTGGGCAGACAATGAGCAGTTCTTC.

V and J are TRBV12-3 or TRBV12-4 and TRBJ2-1; D gene unclear. This CDR3 is built from 13 residues. Trimming took 3 bases from V and 4 from J, leaving 7 bases between them. The CDR3 DNA is TGTGCCAGCAGTTTGGGCCGATACAATGAGCAGTTCTTC. Translated: CASSLGRYNEQFF.

V usage is TRBV7-8 and J usage is TRBJ1-5; a weak D match, TRBD1 (6 bases). Germline V gene lookup returns CDR1 SGHVS and CDR2 FQNEAQ. V lost 6 bases and J lost 7, with 13 bases in between. The CDR3 has 13 amino acids. In DNA form, the CDR3 reads TGTGCCAGCAGTCCACAGGGTCAACAGCCCCAGCATTTT. Translation gives CASSPQGQQPQHF.

The V and J genes are TRBV11-3 and TRBJ2-7; 9 nucleotides align to TRBD2. The CDR3 has 14 residues. The V segment lost 4 bases and the J segment 6 bases; nucleotides outside the gene matches: 7. CDR1 is SGHNT and CDR2 is YENEEA in the germline V gene. In DNA, the CDR3 is TGTGCCAGCAGCTCCCCAGCGGGAGGAGGCGAGCAGTACTTC. It is translated as CASSSPAGGGEQYF.

The J gene is TRBJ2-2, the V gene TRBV6-1; a possible D gene is TRBD1 (6 bases). The CDR3 is 16 amino acids. Germline assignment: CDR1 MNHNS and CDR2 SASEGT. The V end lost 1 base, the J end lost 1 base, and 10 bases lay between the germline ends. CDR3 protein: CASSEEGVLNTGELFF. Written as DNA, the CDR3 is TGTGCCAGCAGTGAAGAGGGGGTCCTGAACACCGGGGAGCTGTTTTTT.

In its sample, this clone was seen once. V gene TRBV10-3 combines with J gene TRBJ1-1; 7 bases match TRBD1. Germline lookup yields CDR1 ENHRY and CDR2 SYGVKD. With 4 bases clipped from V and 5 bases from J, the junction kept 7 bases outside the gene matches. This CDR3 has 14 residues. The CDR3 protein is CAISANPGGTEAFF. The DNA for the CDR3 is TGTGCCATCAGTGCAAATCCAGGGGGTACTGAAGCTTTCTTT.

V and J are TRBV6-2 or TRBV6-3 and TRBJ2-1; D is possibly TRBD2 (6 bases). Germline V CDR1 and CDR2: MNHEY, SVGEGT. This CDR3 spans 15 amino acids. V was pared by 5 bases and J by 0 bases, with 11 bases between. The CDR3 loop reads CASSRGTSSYNEQFF. In DNA form, the CDR3 reads TGTGCCAGCAGTCGGGGGACGAGCTCCTACAATGAGCAGTTCTTC.

CDR3 residues: CASSPLSEQFF. The CDR3 nucleotides read TGTGCCAGCTCACCCCTAAGTGAGCAGTTCTTC. The chain is built from TRBV18 and TRBJ2-1; D uncertain. CDR1 and CDR2 (germline): KGHSH, LQKENI. CDR3 size: 11 residues. The V end lost 3 bases, the J end lost 9 bases, and 6 bases lay between the germline ends.

This chain links TRBV28 with TRBJ1-2; D possibly corresponds to TRBD1 (5 bases). Germline CDR1 reads MDHEN; CDR2 reads SYDVKM. The CDR3 extends over 16 amino acids. Trimming left V 9 bases short and J 4 bases short, with 24 bases between. CDR3 amino acids: CASLPGTFITFYGYTF. The CDR3 DNA sequence: TGTGCCAGTTTACCGGGGACTTTTATAACCTTCTATGGCTACACCTTC.

The V call is TRBV9, the J call TRBJ2-7; perhaps TRBD1 as D (6 bases). The germline V gene encodes CDR1 SGDLS and CDR2 YYNGEE. V lost 4 bases and J 3 bases, leaving 14 bases between the germline ends. CDR3 size: 14 residues. CDR3 nucleotide sequence: TGTGCCAGCAGCTACGGAAACAGGGACTACGAGCAGTACTTC. It translates to CASSYGNRDYEQYF.

In its sample, this clone was seen a few times. Other DNA sequences in this specimen translate into the identical CDR3. This chain connects TRBV7-9 to TRBJ2-3; 8 bases align to TRBD2. The V gene end was trimmed by 1 base and the J gene end by 0 bases; junction bases not matched to a gene: 3. This CDR3 comprises 16 residues. Germline CDR1 and CDR2: SEHNR and FQNEAQ (reference sequence). The DNA for the CDR3 is TGTGCCAGCAGCTTAGGGGTAGCGGGAAGCACAGATACGCAGTATTTT. It encodes CASSLGVAGSTDTQYF.

This clone was recorded once. This chain uses TRBV28 with TRBJ1-1; possible D gene TRBD1, 5 bases. V gave up 10 bases and J gave up 5 bases, with 20 bases separating them. Looked up from germline, CDR1 is MDHEN and CDR2 is SYDVKM. This CDR3 region has 14 residues. CDR3 region: CATDVGRVGTEAFF. The CDR3 DNA reads TGTGCCACCGATGTTGGCAGGGTCGGAACTGAAGCTTTCTTT.

The chain links TRBV5-5 to TRBJ2-7; perhaps TRBD2 as D (5 bases). V dropped 4 bases and J dropped 6 bases, with 14 bases sitting between them. The CDR3 sequence is 13 residues long. CDR1 and CDR2 from the germline V gene are SGHKS and YYEKEE (reference sequence). The CDR3 loop is CASSPLVSGEQYF. The CDR3 DNA reads TGTGCCAGCAGCCCTCTGGTGAGCGGCGAGCAGTACTTC.

The chain employs TRBV5-8 and TRBJ2-1; 12 nucleotides match TRBD2. The J segment lost 7 bases and the V segment lost 2 bases, leaving 13 bases of the junction unmatched. This CDR3 region has 18 residues. Germline V lookup: CDR1 SGHTS, CDR2 YDEGEE. In nucleotides, the CDR3 is TGTGCCAGCAGCTTTACCGGGACTAGCGGGTACCAAGGGAATGAGCAGTTCTTC. This codes for CASSFTGTSGYQGNEQFF.

V gene TRBV2 combines with J gene TRBJ2-1; D is undetermined. Trimming pared 2 bases from V and 3 bases from J, leaving 5 bases between. Looked up from germline, CDR1 is SNHLY and CDR2 is FYNNEI. The CDR3 spans 13 residues. CDR3 bases: TGTGCCAGCAGTGAAATCAGCTACAATGAGCAGTTCTTC. Translated: CASSEISYNEQFF.

The chain carries TRBV7-8 and TRBJ1-1; D is perhaps TRBD1 (5 bases). V lost 1 base and J 0 bases, leaving 9 bases between the germline ends. This CDR3 comprises 15 residues. CDR1 and CDR2 from the germline V gene are SGHVS and FQNEAQ. CDR3 amino acids: CASSLEGVMNTEAFF. The CDR3 bases are TGTGCCAGCAGCTTAGAAGGGGTGATGAACACTGAAGCTTTCTTT. Looking up the rest from reference TRBV7-8 and TRBJ1-1 gives the full variable domain: GAGVSQSPRYKVAKRGQDVALRCDPISGHVSLFWYQQALGQGPEFLTYFQNEAQLDKSGLPSDRFFAERPEGSVSTLKIQRTQQEDSAVYLCASSLEGVMNTEAFFGQGTRLTVV.